This T cell receptor beta chain was observed in a study of shared clonotypes between healthy human individuals. Study background: Each donor contributed plates that comprised three CD4 naive, three CD4 memory, two CD8 naive and one CD8 memory.

With regard to this clone: The antigen is unknown.

From CD4+ cells came CD45RA+ naive and CD45RA-negative memory subsets. The study's findings and limits: Clonotypes not shared had lower generation probabilities than those common to all four donors.

Clones were read by immunoSEQ multiplex PCR, and TCRdb kept only the in-frame ones, dropping some. The table shows some 1.5 million clones, with more than 95% occurring only once. Sample: naive CD4+ T cells sorted from blood. The subset was: CD45RA+ positively selected. This receptor was obtained from a man aged 25-45 years in good health.

The CDR3 loop is CAWSGLVRYQETQYF. In DNA form, the CDR3 reads TGTGCCTGGAGTGGCTTGGTGAGGTACCAAGAGACCCAGTACTTC. J is TRBJ2-5 and V is TRBV30, with D hard to call. The CDR3 is 15 residues long. Germline loops: CDR1 GTSNPN, CDR2 SVGIG (reference sequence). Trimming left V 1 base short and J 0 bases short, with 12 bases between.